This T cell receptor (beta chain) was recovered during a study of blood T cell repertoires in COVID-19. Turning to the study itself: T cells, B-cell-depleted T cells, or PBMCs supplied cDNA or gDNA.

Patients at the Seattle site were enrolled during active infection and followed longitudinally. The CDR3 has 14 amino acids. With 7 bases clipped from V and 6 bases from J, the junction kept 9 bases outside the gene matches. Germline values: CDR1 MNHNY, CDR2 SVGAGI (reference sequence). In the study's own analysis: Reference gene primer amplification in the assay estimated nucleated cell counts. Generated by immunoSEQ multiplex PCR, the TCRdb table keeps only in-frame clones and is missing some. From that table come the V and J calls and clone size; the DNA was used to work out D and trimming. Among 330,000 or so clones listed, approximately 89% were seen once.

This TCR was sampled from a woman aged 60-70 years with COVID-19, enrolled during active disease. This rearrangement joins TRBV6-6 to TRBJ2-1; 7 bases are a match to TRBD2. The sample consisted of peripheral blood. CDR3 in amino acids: CASKNLADFNEQFF. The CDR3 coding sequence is TGTGCCAGCAAGAATCTAGCGGATTTCAATGAGCAGTTCTTC.